Below are 19 T cell receptor beta chains sequenced from a single sample in a study of beta chain features in type 1 diabetes (dated by TCRdb to 2016 to 2018). For these TCRs, the target antigens are not known. Study-wide findings and limitations: Type 1 diabetes patients showed a moderate but significant shortening of TCRB CDR3 length in all four CD4+ subsets.

Library construction relied on the immunoSEQ multiplex PCR assay. The High Capacity cDNA Reverse Transcription Kit was used to reverse transcribe all of the isolated RNA, meaning that expressed TCRB transcripts were what got sequenced. The clones in this table, taken by TCRdb from immuneACCESS, are in-frame only. Not every clone is retained; where verified, under half of the shortfall comes from an unresolved V gene, and the cause of the rest is unknown. Counted in this sample were more than 250,000 clones; approximately 15% of them appeared once. The ten most abundant clones make up 0.015% to 0.02% of the sample. The sample taken for sequencing was naive CD4+ T cells from blood. The sample's cell subset or site label, in plain terms: true naive CD4+ T cells. These receptors were taken from a man younger than 40 with type 1 diabetes.

The chain employs TRBV5-4 and TRBJ2-5; no firm D call. This CDR3 is built from 13 residues. Germline V gives CDR1 SGHNT, CDR2 YYREEE (reference sequence). The ends were cut back, 1 base at V and 2 bases at J, with 6 bases in the middle. The CDR3 here is CASSLYGQETQYF. The DNA for the CDR3 is TGTGCCAGCAGCTTGTACGGGCAAGAGACCCAGTACTTC.

The rearrangement joins TRBV4-2 to TRBJ2-3; TRBD2 aligns across 10 bases. The trim removed 4 bases at V and 1 base at J, leaving 14 bases unmatched. There are 19 residues in the CDR3. Germline loops: CDR1 LGHNA, CDR2 YNFKEQ. CDR3 in DNA: TGTGCCAGCAGCCTCGCCCCTAGCGGGAGAACGCGGGGCACAGATACGCAGTATTTT. Amino acids: CASSLAPSGRTRGTDTQYF.

The sample holds one count of this clone. The chain couples TRBV19 to TRBJ1-5; perhaps TRBD1 as D (5 bases). Germline CDR1 is LNHDA and CDR2 is SQIVND (reference sequence). The CDR3 totals 15 residues. Trimming cost V 5 bases and J 5 bases, with 16 bases left between them. CDR3 amino acids: CASSAPGREDQPQHF. The DNA of the CDR3 is TGTGCCAGTAGTGCCCCCGGCAGGGAGGATCAGCCCCAGCATTTT.

The genes are TRBV30 and TRBJ2-2; possibly TRBD2 for D (6 bases). Trimming cost V 1 base and J 2 bases, with 14 bases left between them. The CDR3 runs to 16 residues. Germline CDR1 GTSNPN, CDR2 SVGIG (reference sequence). The CDR3 here is CAWSGKLATNTGELFF. In nucleotides, the CDR3 is TGTGCCTGGAGTGGTAAGCTAGCGACTAACACCGGGGAGCTGTTTTTT.

The chain carries TRBV2 and TRBJ2-7; 10 bases map to TRBD2. J lost 5 bases, V lost 2 bases, and 3 bases had no gene match. The CDR3 length is 14 residues. Germline CDR1 reads SNHLY; CDR2 reads FYNNEI. CDR3 amino acids: CASSELAGVDEQYF. CDR3 coding DNA: TGTGCCAGCAGTGAACTAGCGGGAGTGGACGAGCAGTACTTC. Full variable domain (outside the CDR3, taken from reference TRBV2 and TRBJ2-7): EPEVTQTPSHQVTQMGQEVILRCVPISNHLYFYWYRQILGQKVEFLVSFYNNEISEKSEIFDDQFSVERPDGSNFTLKIRSTKLEDSAMYFCASSELAGVDEQYFGPGTRLTVT.

The genes are TRBV6-1 and TRBJ2-7; D possibly corresponds to TRBD1 (6 bases). The ends were cut back, 6 bases at V and 4 bases at J, with 16 bases in the middle. The CDR3 totals 14 residues. Looked up from germline, CDR1 is MNHNS and CDR2 is SASEGT. The CDR3 DNA follows: TGTGCCAGCAGCTCAGGGGACGTTGATTACGAGCAGTACTTC. Amino acids: CASSSGDVDYEQYF.

This clone was picked up a small number of times. The CDR3 region is CAWSTRNYGELFF. The CDR3, as DNA: TGTGCCTGGAGTACTAGAAACTACGGGGAGCTGTTTTTT. The chain carries TRBV30 and TRBJ2-2; tentative D call: TRBD2 (5 bases). The CDR3 spans 13 residues. The V gene's germline CDR1 is GTSNPN and CDR2 SVGIG (reference sequence). Trimming removed 2 bases at V and 7 bases at J, with 11 bases between.

This clone was observed a few times. This chain links TRBV7-9 with TRBJ2-7, with 7 bases aligning to TRBD1. CDR3 size: 13 residues. CDR1 and CDR2 from the germline V gene are SEHNR and FQNEAQ (reference sequence). J gave up 2 bases and V 7 bases, and 5 bases lay outside the gene matches. As DNA, the CDR3 is TGTGCCAGCACCGAAGGGACAGCCTACGAGCAGTACTTC. Translating it yields CASTEGTAYEQYF.

This clone was detected only a few times. The chain carries TRBV6-5 and TRBJ2-1; possible D gene TRBD2, 6 bases. The V gene's germline CDR1 is MNHEY and CDR2 SVGAGI. Trimming stripped 2 bases from V and 4 bases from J, with 12 bases between. This CDR3 region has 15 residues. CDR3 in amino acids: CASSYGGARYNEQFF. DNA for the CDR3: TGTGCCAGCAGTTACGGCGGGGCTCGGTACAATGAGCAGTTCTTC.

This clone was counted only a few times. The chain joins TRBV6-5 to TRBJ2-1; D possibly corresponds to TRBD1 (7 bases). Deletions cut 6 bases from V and 8 bases from J, with 17 bases between. CDR3 length: 14 residues. Germline values: CDR1 MNHEY, CDR2 SVGAGI. This CDR3 reads CASRPAQGGDEQFF. CDR3 nucleotide sequence: TGTGCCAGCAGACCGGCGCAGGGGGGCGATGAGCAGTTCTTC.

J is TRBJ2-7 and V is TRBV6-6; 7 bases align to TRBD2. V lost 8 bases to trimming and J lost 0 bases; unmatched junction nucleotides: 4. The CDR3 runs 13 residues. Germline values: CDR1 MNHNY, CDR2 SVGAGI (reference sequence). The CDR3 DNA is TGTGCCAGCGGGAGGGAAATCTCCTACGAGCAGTACTTC. Translation gives CASGREISYEQYF.

This clone was observed a handful of times. This rearrangement joins TRBV7-2 to TRBJ2-7; D call uncertain. Per the germline V gene, CDR1 is SGHTA and CDR2 is FQGNSA. The length of the CDR3 is 13 residues. V was trimmed by 5 bases and J by 13 bases, leaving 21 bases between them. In DNA form, the CDR3 reads TGTGCCAGCAGCCCGTTAGGAGAGAGCGCCCTCTACTTC. Encoded protein: CASSPLGESALYF.

In its sample, this clone was seen a few times. The chain joins TRBV28 to TRBJ1-5; the D gene is possibly TRBD1 (5 bases). Germline V lookup: CDR1 MDHEN, CDR2 SYDVKM. The CDR3 totals 14 residues. Trimming removed 7 bases at V and 0 bases at J, with 10 bases between. CDR3 amino acids: CASTGINSNQPQHF. In nucleotides, the CDR3 is TGTGCCAGCACAGGGATTAATAGCAATCAGCCCCAGCATTTT.

The chain links TRBV2 to TRBJ1-1; D is perhaps TRBD1 (5 bases). V was shortened by 1 base and J by 8 bases, with 11 bases between the two germline ends. Germline V gene lookup returns CDR1 SNHLY and CDR2 FYNNEI. This CDR3 contains 13 residues. CDR3 sequence: CASSEERRVEAFF. In nucleotides, the CDR3 is TGTGCCAGCAGTGAAGAACGCAGGGTGGAAGCTTTCTTT.

DNA for the CDR3: TGCGCCAGCAGCTTGTTGATCGACAGGGCGTACTCTGGGGCCAACGTCCTGACTTTC. The encoded protein is CASSLLIDRAYSGANVLTF. V gene TRBV5-1 combines with J gene TRBJ2-6; 7 nucleotides match TRBD1. The CDR3 consists of 19 residues. Germline assignment: CDR1 SGHRS and CDR2 YFSETQ. J lost 0 bases, V lost 1 base, and 10 bases had no gene match.

The chain combines TRBV25-1 with TRBJ1-1; D perhaps matches TRBD1 (6 bases). There are 15 residues in the CDR3. The V end lost 5 bases, the J end lost 5 bases, and 18 bases lay between the germline ends. Germline lookup yields CDR1 MGHDK and CDR2 SYGVNS. CDR3 sequence (DNA): TGTGCCAGCAGTCATAACAGGGAGATGGTGACTGAAGCTTTCTTT. Its translation is CASSHNREMVTEAFF.

The chain combines TRBV7-2 with TRBJ1-1; D unresolved. The CDR3 is 13 residues long. CDR1 and CDR2 (germline): SGHTA, FQGNSA. V was shortened by 4 bases and J by 2 bases, with 8 bases between the two germline ends. CDR3 bases: TGTGCCAGCAGCTCAGAAGTAAACACTGAAGCTTTCTTT. Translating gives CASSSEVNTEAFF. Looking up the rest from reference TRBV7-2 and TRBJ1-1 gives the full variable domain: GAGVSQSPSNKVTEKGKDVELRCDPISGHTALYWYRQSLGQGLEFLIYFQGNSAPDKSGLPSDRFSAERTGGSVSTLTIQRTQQEDSAVYLCASSSEVNTEAFFGQGTRLTVV.

J is TRBJ1-2 and V is TRBV7-2, with 9 bases lining up with TRBD1. From germline, CDR1 is SGHTA and CDR2 FQGNSA. This CDR3 contains 14 residues. V lost 3 bases, J lost 4 bases, and 3 bases stayed unmatched. CDR3: CASSLDRGGYGYTF. Here the CDR3 DNA reads TGTGCCAGCAGCTTGGACAGGGGCGGCTATGGCTACACCTTC. Full variable domain (outside the CDR3, taken from reference TRBV7-2 and TRBJ1-2): GAGVSQSPSNKVTEKGKDVELRCDPISGHTALYWYRQSLGQGLEFLIYFQGNSAPDKSGLPSDRFSAERTGGSVSTLTIQRTQQEDSAVYLCASSLDRGGYGYTFGSGTRLTVV.

This clone was seen a few times. The V call is TRBV28, the J call TRBJ2-7; TRBD1 aligns across 7 bases. Germline loops: CDR1 MDHEN, CDR2 SYDVKM. Trimming cost V 5 bases and J 3 bases; bases outside gene matches: 7. The CDR3 has 14 residues. The CDR3 region has the DNA TGTGCCAGCAGTGCCGGCCAGGGGGTCTACGAGCAGTACTTC. Amino acid sequence: CASSAGQGVYEQYF.